Sequencing of this T cell receptor beta chain was carried out in a study of blood T cell repertoires in COVID-19. Study summary: PBMCs, B-cell-depleted T cells, or T cells were the source of the cDNA or gDNA that made up the material.

Original data processing: Reference gene primer amplification gave estimated nucleated cell counts. Clones were sequenced by immunoSEQ multiplex PCR, and TCRdb holds only the in-frame ones, with some missing. V, J and clone size are taken as reported in that table, and D and trimming were inferred from the DNA itself. This sample has about 120,000 clones, with 75% to 90% found just once. The CDR3 runs 15 residues. After removal of 6 bases from V and 3 bases from J, the junction contained 5 bases not matched to a gene. CDR1 and CDR2 from the germline V gene are SNHLY and FYNNEI. Sequenced: peripheral blood. The TCR originated in a man aged 35 to 55 with acute or convalescent COVID-19. This chain connects TRBV2 to TRBJ2-3, with 11 bases that match TRBD2. The CDR3 nucleotides are TGTGCCAGCAGGACCGGGACTAGCGGTACAGATACGCAGTATTTT. As protein: CASRTGTSGTDTQYF.